This T cell receptor beta chain was profiled in a study of breast tumors, draining lymph nodes, adjacent tissues. TCRdb itself ran the multiplex PCR reads through MiXCR, one entry per CDR3 protein. The sample carries over 150,000 distinct CDR3 sequences, roughly a third recorded once. Axillary draining lymph nodes of breast cancer patients supplied the node samples. Comments on this clonotype: Antigen specificity is unknown.

Study-level points and caveats: Tumor and nontumor repertoires were significantly more similar in luminal-like than in basal-like breast cancer. Tumors had less TCR diversity than lymph nodes, more than nontumor tissue.

Per germline, CDR1 SGHVS and CDR2 FQNEAQ. The CDR3 contains 15 residues. V dropped 4 bases and J dropped 6 bases, with 15 bases sitting between them. The chain links TRBV7-8 to TRBJ1-4; a possible D gene is TRBD1 (5 bases). Sequences were obtained from axillary lymph node tissue. The TCR comes from a female donor with breast cancer. Some clones in this sample may be carry-over from other donors' samples. The CDR3 region is CASSSTGGLYEKLFF. In DNA, the CDR3 is TGTGCCAGCAGCTCCACTGGGGGGTTGTATGAAAAACTGTTTTTT.